Listed here is a single T cell receptor beta chain. The antigen is unknown. This entry is derived from a study of Tregs in tolerant kidney transplant recipients. CD4+CD25+CD127- Tregs, CD4+CD25- non-Tregs, CD4 and CD8 cells were sorted. Sequencing used immunoSEQ multiplex PCR; TCRdb keeps in-frame clones, though not all of them. The table shows about 240,000 clones, with more than 65% occurring only once. Whole-study findings and limits: Few patients were studied, so findings need validation in larger groups.

This CDR3 region has 10 residues. The germline gives CDR1 DFQATT, CDR2 SNEGSKA (reference sequence). With 3 bases removed from V and 3 bases from J, the gap between germline ends came to 2 bases. This TCR was recovered from a human donor in good health. The chain has TRBV20-1 and TRBJ1-2; D not resolved. Sequenced: CD4+ T cells from blood. CDR3: CSASDYGYTF. CDR3 in DNA: TGCAGTGCTAGCGACTATGGCTACACCTTC.